What follows are 2 T cell receptor beta chains derived from one specimen sequenced in a study of cytomegalovirus exposure and HLA in healthy donors. The PCR employed 60 Vbeta primers together with 13 Jbeta primers. The repertoire was sequenced with immunoSEQ multiplex PCR; TCRdb's copy has only in-frame clones and lacks some. The repertoire holds about 130,000 clones, with about 81% as singletons. The sequenced sample consisted of PBMCs. These receptors were collected from a woman in her twenties or thirties in good health and CMV-seronegative.

This clone was seen just once. The chain employs TRBV6-5 and TRBJ1-1; tentative D call: TRBD1 (5 bases). Germline CDR1 MNHEY, CDR2 SVGAGI. V gave up 2 bases and J gave up 1 base, with 8 bases separating them. The CDR3 consists of 14 residues. CDR3 nucleotides: TGTGCCAGCAGTTACGGAGGGACGAACACTGAAGCTTTCTTT. Translation: CASSYGGTNTEAFF.

The chain has TRBV7-2 and TRBJ2-2; 9 bases fit TRBD2. This CDR3 is built from 16 residues. From germline, CDR1 is SGHTA and CDR2 FQGNSA. The J segment lost 2 bases and the V segment lost 1 base, leaving 2 bases of the junction unmatched. This CDR3 reads CASSLGGTSNTGELFF. The DNA for the CDR3 is TGTGCCAGCAGCTTAGGGGGGACTAGCAACACCGGGGAGCTGTTTTTT.